This T cell receptor (beta chain) was sequenced for a study of T cells in Graves' hyperthyroidism and ophthalmopathy (dated by TCRdb to the late 2010s). Some background on the complete study: Peripheral blood samples were taken at initial diagnosis, before any treatment was given. Following sampling, methimazole starting at 30 mg daily was given to hyperthyroidism patients, and high-dose intravenous methylprednisolone was given to ophthalmopathy patients. TCR V-J signatures able to tell the groups apart were searched for in a discovery cohort of 95 or so patients, of whom around 43 had Graves' ophthalmopathy and more than 55 had stable Graves' hyperthyroidism. In addition, the study compared T-cell repertoires in thyroid tissue and in blood from over 5 Graves' hyperthyroidism patients. Prospective prediction of ophthalmopathy was tested in an independent validation cohort consisting of under 20 hyperthyroidism patients and 15 to 17 patients who later progressed to ophthalmopathy. The 100 or so discovery patients were divided at random into training and test sets in a 7:3 ratio. The paper reports TCR Vbeta CDR3 sequencing of fewer than 150 peripheral blood samples: 40 or so ophthalmopathy, over 70 hyperthyroidism and around 17 progressor patients.

Study-wide findings and limitations: In validation, progression to ophthalmopathy was predicted by the model with 65% to 71% sensitivity and about 72% specificity, a median of about 6.4 months before onset. Sample size was not statistically predetermined, and blinding of investigators to group allocation was not performed. In cross-validation, a model built on a 13 V-J signature told ophthalmopathy apart from stable hyperthyroidism with under 90% sensitivity and around 84% specificity, and in testing the same model reached 80%/75%. Blood samples also contained most of the expanded thyroid clonotypes (frequency above 0.001), which suggests that blood repertoires may reflect thyroid immune responses.

The germline V gene (reference sequence) yields SEHNR for CDR1 and FQNEAQ for CDR2. The V and J ends are trimmed by 5 bases and 5 bases, leaving 9 bases between them. The CDR3 measures 12 amino acids from cysteine to phenylalanine. Only the CDR3 DNA stays, 36 bases, in frame from base 1. This clonotype was counted ten times or more. Its antigen target is currently unknown. No much larger clonotype is one base removed from it; base qualities were not supplied. TCR beta CDR3 regions were amplified from RNA transcripts. A first-round RT-PCR of the TCR CDR3 used the HTBI primer set with the Qiagen OneStep RT-PCR kit. Libraries were constructed in a second round of multiplex PCR, after which size selection and purification were carried out. Paired-end sequencing of the libraries was performed with 100 bp reads on an Illumina HiSeq2000. The published analysis was carried out like this. Raw data were processed with SOAPnuke, discarding reads with adapters, uncalled bases, mean Phred below 15, or no exact constant-primer or identifier match. COPE v1.2.5 was used to merge high-quality paired reads, and clonotypes were defined as unique nucleotide sequences. Clonotypes were aligned to IMGT TRBV, TRBD and TRBJ reference segments using MiTCR v1.1. The analysis was restricted to V-J combinations with a frequency above 0.0001, which together covered roughly 99% of the repertoires. A TCS score was defined as the ratio between F50 (clonal expansion) and ExV (chaos), using BLOSUM62-based TCRdist between CDR3 peptides within each V-J. Welch's t-statistics and random forest reduced 500 to 550 V-J features to 10 to 15, which were used in a naive Bayes classifier (R e1071). The public reads were reprocessed in TCRdb via fastp at Q25 and MiXCR, keeping in-frame beta chains. Under each unique CDR3 protein, matching rows form one entry showing the most common genes and DNA. TCRdb assigned the V and J calls; the authors' analysis was not used. This sample gives around 690,000 distinct CDR3 sequences in total; less than 25% of them show up just once. Of the sample, 30% to 40% falls within the top ten clones.

Moderately to severely active disease, a Clinical Activity Score of at least 3, a NOSPECS grade of at least 4, and a duration under 3 months were present in ophthalmopathy patients. Any patient with an uncontrolled infection, another autoimmune disease, pregnancy or lactation was excluded. Diagnoses were established on the basis of clinical symptoms, serum thyroxine and TRAb, thyroid ultrasound, and orbital computed tomography. PBMCs were isolated from approximately 10 ml of fresh peripheral blood by Ficoll-Paque density gradient centrifugation. Trizol reagent was used to extract total RNA, and RNA quality was then checked on an Agilent 2100 Bioanalyzer.

Sequencing was carried out using blood. The clonotype was recovered from a man aged 25 to 40 with Graves' ophthalmopathy. This chain joins TRBV7-9 to TRBJ1-1, with the D gene too uncertain to name. In nucleotide form, the sequence is TGTGCCAGCAGCGCCGAGGGTACTGAAGCTTTCTTT. It specifies CASSAEGTEAFF.